A selection of T cell receptor beta chains follows, all from one sample in a study of early T cells in non-severe SARS-CoV-2 infection. TCRdb re-analysed the 5' RACE reads in MiXCR, keeping a single row per CDR3 protein. Here the sample spans 55,000 to 65,000 distinct CDR3 sequences, under 15% being singletons. The specimen was whole blood. The receptors were sampled from an adult who was a healthcare worker with PCR-confirmed SARS-CoV-2 infection or an uninfected control (not recorded which). Each CDR3 is given with its conserved first and last residue. A D gene is named only where the DNA matches it firmly. Only part of the rows carry a size: once, few, many, or a class if the clone is expanded.

d_gene	abundance	j_gene	v_gene	CDR3aa	CDR3nt
-	many	TRBJ1-1	TRBV12-3/TRBV12-4	CASSFVGFTRNTEAFF	TGTGCCAGCAGTTTTGTAGGTTTTACTAGGAACACTGAAGCTTTCTTT
-	-	TRBJ2-6	TRBV5-5	CASSSFSGANVLTF	TGTGCCAGCAGCTCTTTCTCTGGGGCCAACGTCCTGACTTTC
-	many	TRBJ1-5	TRBV7-2	CASSLHPNQPQHF	TGTGCCAGCAGCTTACACCCAAATCAGCCCCAGCATTTT
-	-	TRBJ2-7	TRBV6-2/TRBV6-3	CASSYSLGQFPYEQYF	TGTGCCAGCAGTTATTCTTTGGGACAATTCCCCTACGAGCAGTACTTC
-	-	TRBJ2-5	TRBV2	CASSPMKTQYF	TGTGCCAGCAGTCCTATGAAGACCCAGTACTTC
-	-	TRBJ1-4	TRBV7-9	CASSPPGGAEKLFF	TGTGCCAGCAGCCCACCTGGGGGGGCTGAAAAACTGTTTTTT
-	many	TRBJ1-1	TRBV12-3/TRBV12-4	CASSLAIGIEAKNTEAFF	TGTGCCAGCAGTTTAGCCATTGGGATCGAAGCGAAAAACACTGAAGCTTTCTTT
-	-	TRBJ1-6	TRBV9	CASSPRGGGDSPLHF	TGTGCCAGCAGCCCCCGGGGAGGCGGCGATTCACCCCTCCACTTT
-	once	TRBJ2-7	TRBV5-1	CASSFGYTYEQYF	TGCGCCAGCAGCTTTGGATACACTTACGAGCAGTACTTC
-	few	TRBJ2-7	TRBV10-3	CAISDSDEQYF	TGTGCCATCAGTGATAGCGACGAGCAGTACTTC
TRBD1	-	TRBJ1-1	TRBV10-3	CVIRPGQGITEAFF	TGTGTCATCAGACCGGGACAGGGGATCACTGAAGCTTTCTTT
-	many	TRBJ1-1	TRBV2	CASSVFTEAFF	TGTGCCAGCAGTGTTTTCACTGAAGCTTTCTTT
TRBD2	-	TRBJ2-5	TRBV7-6	CASSHRLAGETQYF	TGTGCCAGCAGCCACCGACTAGCGGGGGAGACCCAGTACTTC
TRBD1	many	TRBJ2-7	TRBV20-1	CSALRQGASYEQYF	TGCAGTGCTCTCCGACAGGGGGCGTCCTACGAGCAGTACTTC
-	many	TRBJ1-1	TRBV18	CASSVDPLDTEAFF	TGTGCCAGCTCAGTTGACCCTCTAGACACTGAAGCTTTCTTT
-	many	TRBJ2-7	TRBV11-2	CASSLQQGISYEQYF	TGTGCCAGCAGCTTACAACAGGGAATATCCTACGAGCAGTACTTC
-	few	TRBJ2-7	TRBV2	CASRVFRPMYF	TGTGCCAGCAGGGTTTTTCGCCCCATGTACTTC
-	-	TRBJ2-3	TRBV5-4	CASSLKLGGAQDTQYF	TGTGCCAGCAGCCTCAAGCTAGGGGGGGCTCAGGATACGCAGTATTTT
TRBD2	-	TRBJ2-7	TRBV29-1	CSVESGRGPYEQYF	TGCAGCGTTGAAAGCGGGAGGGGACCCTACGAGCAGTACTTC
TRBD2	-	TRBJ2-1	TRBV20-1	CSARDSGLAGGPHEQFF	TGCAGTGCTAGAGATTCCGGCCTAGCGGGGGGGCCGCATGAGCAGTTCTTC
TRBD1	-	TRBJ1-5	TRBV5-5	CASSRDTGVQPQHF	TGTGCCAGCAGCCGTGATACAGGGGTTCAGCCCCAGCATTTT
-	many	TRBJ2-5	TRBV7-7	CASSLGGWAVGETQYF	TGTGCCAGCAGCTTAGGCGGGTGGGCGGTAGGAGAGACCCAGTACTTC
-	many	TRBJ1-1	TRBV10-2	CASGAGMGTEAFF	TGCGCCAGCGGGGCGGGGATGGGCACTGAAGCTTTCTTT
TRBD2	many	TRBJ2-1	TRBV4-2	CASSQGRGGGDEQFF	TGTGCCAGCAGCCAAGGTCGTGGTGGGGGGGATGAGCAGTTCTTC
-	many	TRBJ2-5	TRBV6-2/TRBV6-3	CASSYAPVPIQETQYF	TGTGCCAGCAGTTACGCACCCGTGCCCATCCAAGAGACCCAGTACTTC
-	-	TRBJ2-3	TRBV18	CASSFADTQYF	TGTGCCAGCTCATTCGCGGATACGCAGTATTTT
TRBD1	many	TRBJ2-3	TRBV28	CASSFGRTGVFTDTQYF	TGTGCCAGCAGTTTCGGGAGGACAGGGGTTTTCACAGATACGCAGTATTTT
-	few	TRBJ2-7	TRBV6-6	CASSYLGQTYEQYF	TGTGCCAGCAGTTACCTTGGACAGACCTACGAGCAGTACTTC
-	many	TRBJ2-2	TRBV7-8	CASSLGQVTNTGELFF	TGTGCCAGCAGCTTAGGCCAGGTGACAAACACCGGGGAGCTGTTTTTT
TRBD1	many	TRBJ2-7	TRBV29-1	CSVRQGIYEQYF	TGCAGCGTGAGACAGGGGATCTACGAGCAGTACTTC
TRBD2	few	TRBJ2-1	TRBV27	CASIPGLADYNEQFF	TGTGCCAGCATCCCGGGACTAGCGGACTACAATGAGCAGTTCTTC
TRBD1	many	TRBJ1-1	TRBV5-1	CASSWQGAGTEAFF	TGCGCCAGCAGCTGGCAGGGGGCTGGCACTGAAGCTTTCTTT
-	many	TRBJ1-3	TRBV18	CASSQDSGNTIYF	TGTGCCAGCTCACAGGACTCTGGAAACACCATATATTTT
-	many	TRBJ2-1	TRBV20-1	CSAREGPLASGGYEQFF	TGCAGTGCACGAGAGGGACCCCTAGCGAGTGGAGGATATGAGCAGTTCTTC
TRBD2	-	TRBJ2-1	TRBV3-1	CASTPLTGGSYNEQFF	TGTGCCAGCACTCCCCTAACGGGAGGTTCCTACAATGAGCAGTTCTTC
-	-	TRBJ2-4	TRBV20-1	CSAARQIAKNIQYF	TGCAGTGCTGCTCGACAGATAGCCAAAAACATTCAGTACTTC
-	-	TRBJ2-4	TRBV11-2	CASSSRLAKNIQYF	TGTGCCAGCAGCTCCAGACTAGCCAAAAACATTCAGTACTTC
-	-	TRBJ1-3	TRBV6-1	CASNRPTDTLRGNTIYF	TGTGCCAGCAACCGGCCGACAGACACCCTGCGCGGAAACACCATATATTTT
TRBD1	many	TRBJ1-6	TRBV12-3/TRBV12-4	CASSLIVGTGKNSPLHF	TGTGCCAGCAGTTTAATCGTAGGGACAGGAAAAAATTCACCCCTCCACTTT
TRBD2	few	TRBJ2-7	TRBV7-2	CASSLSGGNKYEQYF	TGTGCCAGCAGCTTATCGGGAGGGAACAAATACGAGCAGTACTTC
-	many	TRBJ1-5	TRBV18	CASSLGLRGQPQHF	TGTGCCAGCTCACTGGGACTGCGGGGGCAGCCCCAGCATTTT
-	few	TRBJ2-2	TRBV5-1	CASSSSPSTGELFF	-
TRBD1	-	TRBJ2-7	TRBV28	CASSPGGGTGLYEQYF	TGTGCCAGCAGTCCAGGGGGCGGGACAGGGTTATACGAGCAGTACTTC
TRBD2	-	TRBJ2-7	TRBV3-1	CASSQSSGRDEQYF	TGTGCCAGCAGCCAGTCTAGCGGGAGGGACGAGCAGTACTTC
TRBD2	-	TRBJ2-2	TRBV20-1	CSAKRWSSGPSNTGELFF	TGCAGTGCTAAACGATGGAGTAGCGGGCCATCGAACACCGGGGAGCTGTTTTTT